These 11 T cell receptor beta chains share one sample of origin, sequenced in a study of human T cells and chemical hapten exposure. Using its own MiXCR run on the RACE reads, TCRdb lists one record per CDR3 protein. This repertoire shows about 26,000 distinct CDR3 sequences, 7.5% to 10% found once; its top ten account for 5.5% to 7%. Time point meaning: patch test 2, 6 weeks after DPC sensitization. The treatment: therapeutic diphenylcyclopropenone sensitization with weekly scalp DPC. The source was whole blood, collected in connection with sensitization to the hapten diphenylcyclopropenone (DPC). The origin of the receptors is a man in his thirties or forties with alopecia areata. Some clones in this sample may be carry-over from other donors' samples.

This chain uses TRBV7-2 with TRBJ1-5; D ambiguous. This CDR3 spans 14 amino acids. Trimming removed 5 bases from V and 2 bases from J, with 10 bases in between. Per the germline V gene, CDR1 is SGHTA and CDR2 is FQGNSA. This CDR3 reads CASSPDGGNQPQHF. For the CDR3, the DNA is TGTGCCAGCAGCCCCGACGGGGGCAATCAGCCCCAGCATTTT.

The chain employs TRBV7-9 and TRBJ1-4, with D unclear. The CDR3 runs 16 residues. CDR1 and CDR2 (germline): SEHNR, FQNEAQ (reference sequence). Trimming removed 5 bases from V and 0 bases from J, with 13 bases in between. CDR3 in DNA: TGTGCCAGCAGCCCCGTAGGGCGTGCAACTAATGAAAAACTGTTTTTT. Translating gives CASSPVGRATNEKLFF.

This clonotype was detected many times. CDR3 residues: CASSPPGNSGNQPQHF. The CDR3 region has the DNA TGTGCCAGCTCACCACCAGGGAACAGCGGCAATCAGCCCCAGCATTTT. The chain links TRBV18 to TRBJ1-5; D remains ambiguous. Per germline, CDR1 KGHSH and CDR2 LQKENI. V was pared by 0 bases and J by 2 bases, with 11 bases between. This CDR3 region has 16 residues.

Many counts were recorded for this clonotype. CDR3 sequence (DNA): TGCAGCGTTGACCACTGGGAGGAGGGTGGCTACACCTTC. The encoded protein is CSVDHWEEGGYTF. V usage is TRBV29-1 and J usage is TRBJ1-2, with D hard to call. Trimming cost V 3 bases and J 7 bases, with 15 bases left between them. The germline V gene encodes CDR1 SQVTM and CDR2 ANQGSEA. The CDR3 runs 13 residues. Looking up the rest from reference TRBV29-1 and TRBJ1-2 gives the full variable domain: SAVISQKPSRDICQRGTSLTIQCQVDSQVTMMFWYRQQPGQSLTLIATANQGSEATYESGFVIDKFPISRPNLTFSTLTVSNMSPEDSSIYLCSVDHWEEGGYTFGSGTRLTVV.

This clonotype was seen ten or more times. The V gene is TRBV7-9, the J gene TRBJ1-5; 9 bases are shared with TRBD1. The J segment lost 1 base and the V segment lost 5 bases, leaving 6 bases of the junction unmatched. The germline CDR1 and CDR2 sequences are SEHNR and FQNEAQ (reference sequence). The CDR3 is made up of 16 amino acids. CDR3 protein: CASSQGQGMSNQPQHF. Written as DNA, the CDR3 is TGTGCCAGCAGCCAGGGACAGGGTATGAGCAATCAGCCCCAGCATTTT.

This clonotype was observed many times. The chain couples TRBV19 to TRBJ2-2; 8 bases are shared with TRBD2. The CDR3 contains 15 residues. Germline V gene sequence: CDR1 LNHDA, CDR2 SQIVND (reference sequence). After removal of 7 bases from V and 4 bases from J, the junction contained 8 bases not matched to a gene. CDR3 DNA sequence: TGTGCCAGTATGTCGGGGAGCGGGAGCACCGGGGAGCTGTTTTTT. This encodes CASMSGSGSTGELFF. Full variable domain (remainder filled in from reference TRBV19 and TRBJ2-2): DGGITQSPKYLFRKEGQNVTLSCEQNLNHDAMYWYRQDPGQGLRLIYYSQIVNDFQKGDIAEGYSVSREKKESFPLTVTSAQKNPTAFYLCASMSGSGSTGELFFGEGSRLTVL.

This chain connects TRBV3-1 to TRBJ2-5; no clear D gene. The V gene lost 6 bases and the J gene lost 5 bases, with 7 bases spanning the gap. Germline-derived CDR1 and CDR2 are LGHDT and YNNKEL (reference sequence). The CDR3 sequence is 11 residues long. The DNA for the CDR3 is TGTGCCAGCAGACTGGAGGAGACCCAGTACTTC. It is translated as CASRLEETQYF.

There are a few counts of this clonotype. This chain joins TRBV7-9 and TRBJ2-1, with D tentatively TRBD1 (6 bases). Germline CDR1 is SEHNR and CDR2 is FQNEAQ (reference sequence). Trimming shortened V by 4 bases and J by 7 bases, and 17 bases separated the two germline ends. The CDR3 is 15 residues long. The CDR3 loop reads CASSYPRGLINEQFF. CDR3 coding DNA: TGTGCCAGCAGCTATCCCAGGGGTTTGATAAATGAGCAGTTCTTC.

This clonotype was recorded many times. The CDR3 sequence is CASSFGVWANVLTF. CDR3 coding DNA: TGTGCCAGCAGCTTCGGGGTCTGGGCCAACGTCCTGACTTTC. The chain joins TRBV5-4 to TRBJ2-6, with D possibly TRBD2 on 5 matching bases. The V gene lost 2 bases and the J gene lost 5 bases, with 8 bases spanning the gap. CDR1 is SGHNT, CDR2 YYREEE, per germline (reference sequence). This CDR3 has 14 residues. The full variable domain, rest sourced from reference TRBV5-4 and TRBJ2-6, is ETGVTQSPTHLIKTRGQQVTLRCSSQSGHNTVSWYQQALGQGPQFIFQYYREEENGRGNFPPRFSGLQFPNYSSELNVNALELDDSALYLCASSFGVWANVLTFGAGSRLTVL.

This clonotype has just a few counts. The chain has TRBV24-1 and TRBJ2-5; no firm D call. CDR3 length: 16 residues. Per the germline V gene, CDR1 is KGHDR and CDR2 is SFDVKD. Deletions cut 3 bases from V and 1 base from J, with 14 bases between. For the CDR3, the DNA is TGTGCCACCAGTGATCCAGTACAGTTAGGCCAAGAGACCCAGTACTTC. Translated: CATSDPVQLGQETQYF.

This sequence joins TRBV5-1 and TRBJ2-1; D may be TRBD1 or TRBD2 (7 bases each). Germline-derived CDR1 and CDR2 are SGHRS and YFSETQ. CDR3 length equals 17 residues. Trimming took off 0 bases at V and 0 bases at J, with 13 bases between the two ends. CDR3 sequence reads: CASSLASGTVSYNEQFF. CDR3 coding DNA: TGCGCCAGCAGCTTGGCCAGCGGGACAGTCTCCTACAATGAGCAGTTCTTC. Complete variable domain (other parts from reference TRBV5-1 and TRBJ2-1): KAGVTQTPRYLIKTRGQQVTLSCSPISGHRSVSWYQQTPGQGLQFLFEYFSETQRNKGNFPGRFSGRQFSNSRSEMNVSTLELGDSALYLCASSLASGTVSYNEQFFGPGTRLTVL.